This entry is about one T cell receptor (beta chain). Its antigen target is currently unknown. No clone much larger than this one lies a single base away; base qualities are absent. Including cysteine and phenylalanine, the CDR3 has 12 amino acids. CDR3 DNA only is kept here, 36 bases in frame from base 1. The V end loses 6 bases and the J end loses 8 bases, and a stretch of 13 bases separates them. CDR1 and CDR2 are read off the germline V gene (reference sequence) as LNHDA and SQIVND. The data were obtained in a study of T cell responses to AZD1222 COVID-19 vaccine (dated by TCRdb to about 2021). The study in broad terms: A total of approximately 250 trial participants underwent TCR sequencing, of whom more than 200 had received two doses of AZD1222 and 26 had received two doses of the MenACWY control vaccine. Trial participants were enrolled by age into 18-55, 56-69 and 70-plus year subgroups, with around 150, 28 and 57 TCR-sequenced participants respectively. Study-level results and caveats: The vaccine-associated CD4 TCRs covered the entire spike protein, and the dominant responses fell in regions 160-218 and 743-854. The 56-69-year group was small, and its depth increase did not reach significance, likely because of low power. Only five or six AZD1222 recipients were SARS-CoV-2 seropositive at baseline, limiting conclusions about previously exposed vaccinees. Because no samples from the day 14 peak response were available, repertoires could be characterized only after the peak T cell response. Reportedly, almost half of the unique spike-specific TCRs recognized epitopes lying outside the regions that are mutated in the B.1.351 and B.1.1.7 variants. Most participants were white British and females outnumbered males, and the authors suggested that clonal diversity may have been underestimated. A significant rise in spike-specific TCR breadth and depth was observed after two AZD1222 doses relative to day 0 and relative to MenACWY recipients.

The CDR3 regions of human TCRbeta chains were subjected to immunosequencing. In the paper's pipeline: TCRs in the repertoires were compared against a reference library of SARS-CoV-2-specific TCRs that had been generated with the MIRA antigen-specificity platform. Breadth was defined as the fraction of unique TCRs that were SARS-CoV-2-associated. Depth was defined as the fraction of total T cells that were SARS-CoV-2-associated. Each spike-specific TCR was assigned to its reactive spike region and to a CD4 or CD8 class using the MIRA data. Log10-transformed breadth and depth values were compared by one-way ANOVA with Sidak's multiple comparisons tests. Drawn from immuneACCESS, this table holds only the in-frame rearrangements with V and J called that TCRdb kept. Clones are partly lost; checked studies trace under half to an unresolved V gene and leave the rest unexplained. V, J and clone size reflect that table, while D and trimming were determined from the DNA. Counted in this sample were 150,000 to 200,000 clones; less than 95% of them appeared once. The ten top clones hold roughly 6% of the sample.

The label giving this sample's time point can be read as: about 28 days (+/-7) after the second vaccine dose. AZD1222 recipients whose second dose came at about 4 weeks and those whose second dose came at about 12 weeks were combined into one group, since spike-specific TCR depth and breadth did not differ between the two schedules. The vaccinee samples were drawn from two UK trials, COV001 and COV002, one of which was a single-blind randomized controlled phase 2/3 trial testing AZD1222 (ChAdOx1 nCoV-19) in healthy adults. For TCRbeta chain sequencing, PBMC samples from trial participants were taken at day 0 and at day 28 after the second dose.

The chain couples TRBV19 to TRBJ1-2, with no D gene named confidently. The sequence came from an adult who received the AZD1222 COVID-19 vaccine. This specimen consisted of peripheral blood, obtained 28 days after the second AZD1222 dose. DNA sequence: TGTGCCAGTAGCATGGGGAAATACGGCTACACCTTC. Translated, it gives CASSMGKYGYTF. Extended through the reference TRBV19 and TRBJ1-2 proteins, this CDR3 yields the full variable domain: DGGITQSPKYLFRKEGQNVTLSCEQNLNHDAMYWYRQDPGQGLRLIYYSQIVNDFQKGDIAEGYSVSREKKESFPLTVTSAQKNPTAFYLCASSMGKYGYTFGSGTRLTVV.